Shown below are 2 T cell receptor beta chains from a single sample sequenced in a study of cytomegalovirus exposure and HLA in healthy donors. Both 60 Vbeta primers and 13 Jbeta primers went into the PCR. Some clones are missing from TCRdb's copy, which holds only in-frame ones; the method was immunoSEQ multiplex PCR. The data contain 130,000 or so clones, over 70% of them singletons. Input material: PBMCs. The receptor set was obtained from a woman between 45 and 65 years old in good health and CMV-seropositive.

The gene calls are TRBV5-5 and TRBJ2-2; no reliable D call. The CDR3 length is 13 residues. V was trimmed by 0 bases and J by 6 bases, leaving 6 bases between them. The germline V gene has CDR1 SGHKS and CDR2 YYEKEE (reference sequence). Here the CDR3 reads CASSLVSAGELFF. The CDR3 coding sequence is TGTGCCAGCAGCTTGGTCTCTGCCGGGGAGCTGTTTTTT.

This clone has more than one count but fewer than ten. CDR3 loop: CAWSVVGHLFGAQYF. The CDR3 DNA is TGTGCCTGGAGTGTAGTAGGACACCTATTTGGGGCCCAGTACTTC. The V call is TRBV30, the J call TRBJ2-5; D may be TRBD1 (5 bases). Trimming stripped 0 bases from V and 9 bases from J, with 20 bases between. The germline CDR1 and CDR2 sequences are GTSNPN and SVGIG (reference sequence). The CDR3 totals 15 residues.